This T cell receptor (beta chain) was identified during a study of T cells in Graves' hyperthyroidism and ophthalmopathy. Study-level points and caveats: Most thyroid clonotypes expanded above 0.001 appeared in blood too. Stable hyperthyroidism was separated from ophthalmopathy by a model based on 13 V-J features.

Amplification of TCR beta CDR3 regions used RNA as the template. The study used the HTBI primer set for a first-round RT-PCR of the TCR CDR3. Via MiXCR, TCRdb re-called the multiplex PCR reads, giving one row per CDR3 protein. This sample has 350,000 to 400,000 distinct CDR3 sequences, with roughly 20% found just once. Ophthalmopathy patients had moderate-to-severe active disease, CAS ≥3, NOSPECS ≥4, and disease duration under 3 months. Those patients with uncontrolled infection, other autoimmune disease, pregnancy or lactation were excluded. This clonotype was counted many times. Its antigen is not identified. V was trimmed by 3 bases and J by 6 bases, leaving 18 bases between them. Germline CDR1 DFQATT, CDR2 SNEGSKA (reference sequence). This CDR3 contains 15 residues.

The clonotype was recovered from a man between 18 and 29 years old with Graves' ophthalmopathy. Sequencing was performed on blood. This sequence joins TRBV20-1 and TRBJ1-5; perhaps TRBD1 as D (6 bases). The CDR3 DNA is TGCAGTGCTAGCAATCCCCAGGGGCAGAGTCAGCCCCAGCATTTT. This gives the protein CSASNPQGQSQPQHF.